These 25 T cell receptor beta chains share one sample of origin, sequenced in a study of cytomegalovirus exposure and HLA in healthy donors. Primers: 60 Vbeta forward and 13 Jbeta reverse. Generated by immunoSEQ multiplex PCR, the TCRdb table keeps only in-frame clones and is missing some. The sample has 150,000 to 200,000 clones, over 60% seen once. Sequencing used PBMCs. These TCRs come from a woman aged 40 to 50 in good health and CMV-seronegative.

The chain employs TRBV19 and TRBJ1-5; TRBD1 might be the D (5 bases). Looked up from germline, CDR1 is LNHDA and CDR2 is SQIVND (reference sequence). The CDR3 is 14 residues long. With 7 bases removed from V and 3 bases from J, the gap between germline ends came to 13 bases. The CDR3 DNA reads TGTGCCAGTAATGTTGGACACAACAATCAGCCCCAGCATTTT. Translating gives CASNVGHNNQPQHF.

This clone came up once. The DNA for the CDR3 is TGTGCCAGCAGCTTTAACTCGGGGAGCTACAATGAGCAGTTCTTC. Translation gives CASSFNSGSYNEQFF. V is TRBV7-3 and J is TRBJ2-1, with D possibly being TRBD2 (5 bases). This CDR3 has 15 amino acids. With 3 bases removed from V and 3 bases from J, the gap between germline ends came to 12 bases. Germline CDR1 is SGHTA and CDR2 is FQGTGA.

The CDR3 DNA is TGTGCCAGCAGCTTAGCTTCGGGGAATCAGCCCCAGCATTTT. Encoded protein: CASSLASGNQPQHF. The V and J genes are TRBV7-2 and TRBJ1-5; D is undetermined. Germline V lookup: CDR1 SGHTA, CDR2 FQGNSA. This CDR3 has 14 residues. V was shortened by 0 bases and J by 4 bases, with 7 bases between the two germline ends.

DNA for the CDR3: TGTGCCAGCAGCCCCGGACAGGGGTATGGCTACACCTTC. Amino acids: CASSPGQGYGYTF. The chain is built from TRBV11-3 and TRBJ1-2, with TRBD1 identical over 9 bases. Germline CDR1 is SGHNT and CDR2 is YENEEA. J lost 5 bases, V lost 5 bases, and 3 bases had no gene match. The CDR3 extends over 13 amino acids.

V gene TRBV29-1 combines with J gene TRBJ1-1, with D possibly TRBD1 on 6 matching bases. V dropped 5 bases and J dropped 1 base, with 11 bases sitting between them. Per the germline V gene, CDR1 is SQVTM and CDR2 is ANQGSEA. CDR3 length equals 13 residues. The chain's CDR3 is CSVFQGTNTEAFF. The CDR3 DNA reads as TGCAGCGTTTTCCAGGGGACGAACACTGAAGCTTTCTTT.

The V call is TRBV25-1, the J call TRBJ1-6, with D unresolved. V was trimmed by 7 bases and J by 6 bases, leaving 10 bases between them. Germline V gives CDR1 MGHDK, CDR2 SYGVNS. The CDR3 length is 13 residues. CDR3 amino acids: CASKTGRNSPLHF. CDR3 nucleotides: TGTGCCAGCAAGACGGGTCGTAATTCACCCCTCCACTTT.

The chain couples TRBV18 to TRBJ1-1; 11 nucleotides match TRBD1. The CDR3 spans 15 residues. Unmatched junction bases numbered 4, after V lost 3 bases and J lost 4 bases. Germline assignment: CDR1 KGHSH and CDR2 LQKENI. The CDR3 bases are TGTGCCAGCTCACCCCAGGGACAGGGGGGCACTGAAGCTTTCTTT. This translates into CASSPQGQGGTEAFF.

V gene TRBV9 combines with J gene TRBJ2-3; D is undetermined. Trimming removed 1 base from V and 3 bases from J, with 9 bases in between. Germline loops: CDR1 SGDLS, CDR2 YYNGEE. There are 14 residues in the CDR3. The CDR3 spells CASSVIAPTDTQYF. In DNA, the CDR3 is TGTGCCAGCAGCGTAATTGCGCCAACAGATACGCAGTATTTT.

CDR3: CASRTSGKSDTQYF. CDR3 nucleotide sequence: TGCGCCAGCAGGACTAGCGGGAAGTCGGATACGCAGTATTTT. This chain links TRBV5-1 with TRBJ2-3, with 11 bases identical to TRBD2. The V segment lost 5 bases and the J segment 6 bases; nucleotides outside the gene matches: 5. The germline V gene encodes CDR1 SGHRS and CDR2 YFSETQ. The CDR3 has 14 amino acids.

This clone was counted only a few times. Different DNA sequences within this sample yield the same CDR3. The chain links TRBV9 to TRBJ1-1; D call uncertain. The CDR3 is 13 amino acids. V lost 0 bases and J 0 bases, leaving 3 bases between the germline ends. Germline V gene lookup returns CDR1 SGDLS and CDR2 YYNGEE. The CDR3 sequence is CASSVAVNTEAFF. The CDR3 DNA follows: TGTGCCAGCAGCGTAGCTGTGAACACTGAAGCTTTCTTT.

The rearrangement uses TRBV2 and TRBJ1-1; D unclear. V was trimmed by 6 bases and J by 0 bases, leaving 11 bases between them. CDR3 length: 14 amino acids. Germline values: CDR1 SNHLY, CDR2 FYNNEI. The CDR3 DNA reads TGTGCCAGCAGGGAGGGCAGGATGAACACTGAAGCTTTCTTT. This encodes CASREGRMNTEAFF.

V and J are TRBV9 and TRBJ2-2, with 11 bases that match TRBD2. The CDR3 covers 16 residues. The germline V gene has CDR1 SGDLS and CDR2 YYNGEE. V lost 4 bases, J lost 3 bases, and 5 bases stayed unmatched. This CDR3 reads CASSPGTSGYTGELFF. The CDR3 DNA is TGTGCCAGCAGCCCTGGGACTAGCGGCTACACCGGGGAGCTGTTTTTT.

V and J are TRBV29-1 and TRBJ2-1; 11 nucleotides agree with TRBD2. The germline V gene encodes CDR1 SQVTM and CDR2 ANQGSEA. The J segment lost 6 bases and the V segment lost 5 bases, leaving 3 bases of the junction unmatched. This CDR3 spans 13 amino acids. CDR3 nucleotide sequence: TGCAGCGTTAGGACTAGCGGGCCCAATGAGCAGTTCTTC. Protein product: CSVRTSGPNEQFF.

The chain's CDR3 is CASSPPGGRNTEAFF. CDR3 coding DNA: TGTGCCAGCAGCCCTCCAGGGGGCAGGAACACTGAAGCTTTCTTT. The gene calls are TRBV7-9 and TRBJ1-1, with TRBD1 identical over 8 bases. V shed 5 bases, J shed 1 base, and the junction held 6 bases outside the gene matches. Germline V lookup: CDR1 SEHNR, CDR2 FQNEAQ (reference sequence). This CDR3 region has 15 residues.

The genes are TRBV11-3 and TRBJ2-7; D is possibly TRBD1 (5 bases). This CDR3 has 15 amino acids. The V and J ends lost 5 bases and 5 bases respectively, with 19 bases between them. Per germline, CDR1 SGHNT and CDR2 YENEEA. The CDR3 region is CASSPQGYDIDEQYF. The DNA for the CDR3 is TGTGCCAGCAGCCCCCAGGGTTACGATATCGACGAGCAGTACTTC.

The chain employs TRBV4-1 and TRBJ1-1, with TRBD1 matching over 8 bases. J was trimmed by 5 bases and V by 4 bases; bases with no gene match: 15. In germline, CDR1 is MGHRA, CDR2 YSYEKL. This CDR3 spans 17 amino acids. CDR3 sequence: CASSLLNGQGLRTEAFF. In nucleotides, the CDR3 is TGCGCCAGCAGCCTACTGAACGGACAGGGCTTACGAACTGAAGCTTTCTTT.

This chain connects TRBV21-1 to TRBJ2-7; the DNA was not compared with TRBD1, the D call given in the table. TRBV21-1 is listed as a pseudogene. This CDR3 comprises 16 residues. The CDR3 region has the DNA TGTGCCAGCAGCAACGACCGGGACAGGGGCTCCTACGAGCAGTACTTC. This sequence encodes CASSNDRDRGSYEQYF.

This chain connects TRBV7-2 to TRBJ2-1; 13 nucleotides agree with TRBD2. The CDR3 contains 18 residues. Trimming removed 1 base from V and 6 bases from J; junction bases left unmatched: 9. Germline V gene data show CDR1 as SGHTA and CDR2 as FQGNSA. The CDR3 nucleotides read TGTGCCAGCAGCTTAGGGCGAGCCGGGACTAGCGGGATCAATGAGCAGTTCTTC. Amino acid sequence: CASSLGRAGTSGINEQFF.

The genes are TRBV15 and TRBJ2-7; D not resolved. The CDR3 is made up of 13 amino acids. The V end lost 0 bases, the J end lost 5 bases, and 8 bases lay between the germline ends. Germline values: CDR1 LNHNV, CDR2 YYDKDF (reference sequence). The DNA for the CDR3 is TGTGCCACCAGCAGAGACCGGGTTCACGAGCAGTACTTC. Its translation is CATSRDRVHEQYF.

A remark on this clone: The sample contains more than one DNA sequence encoding this CDR3. The chain has TRBV7-9 and TRBJ1-2, with TRBD1 matching 8 bases. Trimming took 9 bases from V and 2 from J; bases not matched to a gene: 11. This CDR3 has 15 amino acids. Looked up from germline, CDR1 is SEHNR and CDR2 is FQNEAQ (reference sequence). CDR3 bases: TGTGCCAGTCCAGGGCAGGGGGCGTCAAACTATGGCTACACCTTC. Its protein product is CASPGQGASNYGYTF. Full variable domain (remainder filled in from reference TRBV7-9 and TRBJ1-2): DTGVSQNPRHKITKRGQNVTFRCDPISEHNRLYWYRQTLGQGPEFLTYFQNEAQLEKSRLLSDRFSAERPKGSFSTLEIQRTEQGDSAMYLCASPGQGASNYGYTFGSGTRLTVV.

The chain uses TRBV30 and TRBJ1-1; 7 nucleotides line up with TRBD1. This CDR3 is built from 15 residues. The germline V gene encodes CDR1 GTSNPN and CDR2 SVGIG (reference sequence). V shed 0 bases and J 5 bases; nucleotides not matched to a gene: 9. In nucleotides, the CDR3 is TGTGCCTGGAGTGTAATAAGAGGGGGCGAAACTGAAGCTTTCTTT. Translating it yields CAWSVIRGGETEAFF.

The chain links TRBV9 to TRBJ1-2, with D unresolved. V was trimmed by 4 bases and J by 3 bases, leaving 10 bases between them. The CDR3 is 13 amino acids. The germline CDR1 and CDR2 sequences are SGDLS and YYNGEE. CDR3 protein: CASSPMGDYGYTF. CDR3 bases: TGTGCCAGCAGCCCGATGGGCGACTATGGCTACACCTTC.

This clone was found a few times. The V and J genes are TRBV2 and TRBJ2-3; TRBD2 agrees at 7 bases. The ends lost 7 bases at V and 2 bases at J; junction bases unmatched: 6. Germline V gene data show CDR1 as SNHLY and CDR2 as FYNNEI. This CDR3 is 14 amino acids long. The CDR3 spells CASTALAVTDTQYF. The CDR3 region has the DNA TGTGCCAGCACTGCTCTAGCGGTCACAGATACGCAGTATTTT.

The chain couples TRBV10-3 to TRBJ1-1, with 7 bases fitting TRBD1. Germline loops: CDR1 ENHRY, CDR2 SYGVKD. The CDR3 totals 15 residues. Germline trimming cut 10 bases from V and 4 bases from J; bases unmatched to any gene: 15. As DNA, the CDR3 is TGTGCCACCAGCGCGGGACAGCATGGGACCACTGAAGCTTTCTTT. Protein: CATSAGQHGTTEAFF.

The chain is built from TRBV7-2 and TRBJ1-5; D ambiguous. The CDR3 totals 13 residues. Germline V gene data show CDR1 as SGHTA and CDR2 as FQGNSA. V gave up 10 bases and J gave up 5 bases, with 15 bases separating them. CDR3 bases: TGTGCCACTGGCCCGGGGAGGGATCAGCCCCAGCATTTT. Amino acids: CATGPGRDQPQHF.